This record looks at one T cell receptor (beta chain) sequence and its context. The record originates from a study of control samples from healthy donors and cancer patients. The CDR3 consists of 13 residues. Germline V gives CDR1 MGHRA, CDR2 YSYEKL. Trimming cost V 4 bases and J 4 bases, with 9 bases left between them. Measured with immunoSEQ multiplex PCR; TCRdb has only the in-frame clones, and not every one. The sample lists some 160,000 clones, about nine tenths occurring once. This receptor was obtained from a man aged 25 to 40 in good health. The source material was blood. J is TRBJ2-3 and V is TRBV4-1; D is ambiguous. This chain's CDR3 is CASSRQIADTQYF. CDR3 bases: TGCGCCAGCAGCCGTCAGATCGCAGATACGCAGTATTTT.